This T cell receptor (beta chain) was identified during a study of blood T cells in healthy people across ages. Sample-barcoded 5' priming and a J-beta primer mix drove a second PCR of about 6 to 12 cycles. TCRdb reanalysed the 5' RACE reads using MiXCR and keeps one entry per CDR3 protein. The data show more than 650,000 distinct CDR3 sequences, about a quarter seen once. This CDR3 has 19 amino acids. CDR1 and CDR2 (germline): SGDLS, YYNGEE. The J segment lost 3 bases and the V segment lost 0 bases, leaving 13 bases of the junction unmatched. These data also formed part of another study, on T cells of mothers and their children.

Input material: blood. V usage is TRBV9 and J usage is TRBJ2-1; the match to TRBD1 covers 9 bases. The TCR comes from a boy between 5 and 17 years old in good health. DNA for the CDR3: TGTGCCAGCAGCGTAGTAGAACAATTCACAGGGGGCTTCTACAATGAGCAGTTCTTC. Translated: CASSVVEQFTGGFYNEQFF. Variable domain in full (rest from reference TRBV9 and TRBJ2-1): DSGVTQTPKHLITATGQRVTLRCSPRSGDLSVYWYQQSLDQGLQFLIQYYNGEERAKGNILERFSAQQFPDLHSELNLSSLELGDSALYFCASSVVEQFTGGFYNEQFFGPGTRLTVL.